The rows below give T cell receptor beta chains drawn from one sample of a study of blood T cell repertoires in COVID-19. TCRdb's table, derived via immunoSEQ multiplex PCR, lists solely in-frame clones and lacks some. The sample carries tens of thousands of clones, 70% to 85% recorded once. The specimen was peripheral blood. Every receptor here comes from a man in his sixties with active or convalescent COVID-19. Each CDR3 is given with its conserved first and last residue. D genes are given only for firm matches. Clone size appears in some rows only: once, few, many, or a class for an expanded clone.

CDR3	DNA	D	size	V	J
CASSGGAGETQYF	TGTGCCAGCAGCGGGGGAGCGGGAGAGACCCAGTACTTC	.	.	TRBV9	TRBJ2-5
CASSQDPGFYTEAFF	TGCGCCAGCAGCCAAGATCCAGGCTTTTACACTGAAGCTTTCTTT	.	few	TRBV4-1	TRBJ1-1
CASSEEDGDITDTQYF	TGCGCCAGCAGCGAGGAAGACGGGGACATCACAGATACGCAGTATTTT	.	.	TRBV4-3	TRBJ2-3
CASGGLTGTF	TGTGCCAGCGGCGGTCTGACGGGGACCTTC	.	.	TRBV6-5	TRBJ1-2
CASTSSATSTDTQYF	TGTGCCAGTACCTCGAGTGCGACTAGCACAGATACGCAGTATTTT	.	.	TRBV19	TRBJ2-3
CASSPEQGANTEAFF	TGTGCCAGCTCACCCGAACAGGGGGCAAACACTGAAGCTTTCTTT	TRBD1	.	TRBV18	TRBJ1-1
CASSTDSNYGYTF	TGTGCCAGCTCAACGGACAGTAACTATGGCTACACCTTC	.	.	TRBV18	TRBJ1-2
CASSLSVAGEETQYF	TGTGCCAGCAGTTTATCGGTAGCGGGGGAGGAGACCCAGTACTTC	TRBD2	.	TRBV27	TRBJ2-5
CASSSRPGGLDTEAFF	TGCGCCAGCAGCTCCAGACCGGGAGGGTTGGACACTGAAGCTTTCTTT	.	.	TRBV5-1	TRBJ1-1
CASSQGITGLLSSNQPQHF	TGCGCCAGCAGCCAAGGAATCACAGGGCTCCTTTCCAGCAATCAGCCCCAGCATTTT	.	once	TRBV4-1	TRBJ1-5
CASSDRGWVHEQYF	TGTGCCAGCAGTGACAGGGGATGGGTCCACGAGCAGTACTTC	.	.	TRBV6-1	TRBJ2-7
CASSQFSETQYF	TGTGCCAGCAGCCAATTTTCGGAGACCCAGTACTTC	.	.	TRBV4-2	TRBJ2-5
CASSLLEGTAVSTDTQYF	TGCGCCAGCAGCTTATTAGAAGGGACAGCAGTAAGCACAGATACGCAGTATTTT	TRBD1	.	TRBV4-1	TRBJ2-3
CASSLGQGWGDQPQHF	TGTGCCAGCAGCTTGGGACAGGGATGGGGAGATCAGCCCCAGCATTTT	TRBD1	.	TRBV11-2	TRBJ1-5
CASSPGSPYGYTF	TGCGCCAGCAGCCCAGGGTCTCCCTATGGCTACACCTTC	.	.	TRBV4-1	TRBJ1-2
CASRANIREDGYTF	TGTGCCAGCAGGGCCAATATCAGGGAAGATGGCTACACCTTC	.	many	TRBV3-1/TRBV3-2	TRBJ1-2
CASSVGPGESSYEQYF	TGCGCCAGCAGCGTAGGACCCGGGGAGAGCTCCTACGAGCAGTACTTC	.	.	TRBV5-1	TRBJ2-7
CASSLGPGGDQPQHF	TGCGCCAGCAGCTTGGGGCCAGGGGGCGATCAGCCCCAGCATTTT	TRBD1	.	TRBV5-1	TRBJ1-5
CASSVWADGYTF	TGTGCCAGCAGTGTATGGGCCGATGGCTACACCTTC	.	.	TRBV25-1	TRBJ1-2
CASSQDRASGEGGETQYF	TGTGCCAGCAGCCAAGATCGAGCAAGCGGGGAAGGGGGGGAGACCCAGTACTTC	.	.	TRBV4-2	TRBJ2-5
CASSNRGLMDGYTF	TGTGCCAGCAGCAACAGGGGTTTAATGGATGGCTACACCTTC	TRBD1	.	TRBV28	TRBJ1-2
CASGGTSGEYVSNEQFF	TGTGCCAGCGGGGGGACTAGCGGGGAGTACGTAAGCAATGAGCAGTTCTTC	TRBD2	.	TRBV4-2	TRBJ2-1
CATSRVQGSLSNQPQHF	TGTGCCACCAGCAGAGTTCAGGGGTCCTTAAGCAATCAGCCCCAGCATTTT	.	.	TRBV15	TRBJ1-5
CATSSRGSLEKLFF	TGTGCCACCAGCTCCAGAGGTTCGCTCGAAAAACTGTTTTTT	.	.	TRBV15	TRBJ1-4
CASRLAGGVIGDTQYF	TGTGCCAGCAGGTTGGCGGGGGGCGTAATAGGAGATACGCAGTATTTT	TRBD2	.	TRBV6-6	TRBJ2-3
CASGFSFAAGVGLYTEAFF	TGTGCTAGTGGTTTCTCATTTGCGGCGGGGGTCGGCCTTTACACTGAAGCTTTCTTT	.	once	TRBV12-5	TRBJ1-1
CASSMGRALTEAFF	TGTGCCAGTAGTATGGGCAGGGCCCTCACTGAAGCTTTCTTT	.	medium-sized	TRBV19	TRBJ1-1
CSASGTARSEQYF	TGCAGCGCCTCCGGGACAGCTAGGTCCGAGCAGTACTTC	TRBD1	once	TRBV29-1	TRBJ2-7
CAWSPWGKSNQPQHF	TGTGCCTGGAGCCCTTGGGGCAAGAGCAATCAGCCCCAGCATTTT	.	once	TRBV30	TRBJ1-5
CTSSQDRGQGRGGYTF	TGCACCAGCAGCCAAGATAGGGGACAGGGTCGGGGCGGCTACACCTTC	.	.	TRBV1	TRBJ1-2
CASSDQVGAGYNEQFF	TGTGCCAGCAGTGACCAGGTCGGCGCCGGCTACAATGAGCAGTTCTTC	.	.	TRBV2	TRBJ2-1
CASSLAGGAVRETQYF	TGTGCCAGCAGCTTAGCCGGGGGGGCGGTCCGGGAGACCCAGTACTTC	TRBD2	.	TRBV7-2	TRBJ2-5
CASRYTGGAETQYF	TGCGCCAGCAGATACACAGGGGGCGCGGAGACCCAGTACTTC	TRBD1	.	TRBV5-1	TRBJ2-5
CASSSPPGQGQFF	TGTGCCAGCAGCTCCCCCCCGGGACAGGGGCAGTTCTTC	TRBD1	.	TRBV3-1/TRBV3-2	TRBJ2-1
CASSGGVGNTIYF	TGTGCCAGCTCTGGGGGCGTAGGAAACACCATATATTTT	.	.	TRBV18	TRBJ1-3